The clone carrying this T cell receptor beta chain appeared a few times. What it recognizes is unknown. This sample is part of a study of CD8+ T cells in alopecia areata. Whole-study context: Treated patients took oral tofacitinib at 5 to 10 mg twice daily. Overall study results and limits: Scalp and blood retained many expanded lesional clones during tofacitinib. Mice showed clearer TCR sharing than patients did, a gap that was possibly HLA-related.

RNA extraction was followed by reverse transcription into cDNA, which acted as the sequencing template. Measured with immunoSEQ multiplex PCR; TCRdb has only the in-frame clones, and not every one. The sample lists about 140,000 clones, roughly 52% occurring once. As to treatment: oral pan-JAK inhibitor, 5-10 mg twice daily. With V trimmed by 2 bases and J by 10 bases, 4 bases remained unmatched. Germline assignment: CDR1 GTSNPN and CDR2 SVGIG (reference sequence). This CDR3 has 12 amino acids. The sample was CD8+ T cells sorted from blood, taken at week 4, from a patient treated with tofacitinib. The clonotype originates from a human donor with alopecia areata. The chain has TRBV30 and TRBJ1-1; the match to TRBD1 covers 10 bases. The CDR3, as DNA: TGTGCCTGGAGTTCTGGACAGGGGGGAGCTTTCTTT. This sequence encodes CAWSSGQGGAFF.